The 17 T cell receptor beta chains presented below share a single source sample, sequenced in a study of human T cells and chemical hapten exposure. Time point given: patch test 3, about 24 weeks after DPC sensitization. Specified treatment: therapeutic diphenylcyclopropenone sensitization with weekly scalp DPC. Each CDR3 protein gets one entry after TCRdb re-called the RACE reads with MiXCR. This sample has 80,000 to 100,000 distinct CDR3 sequences, with approximately 10% found just once. Source: whole blood, taken in connection with sensitization to the hapten diphenylcyclopropenone (DPC). These receptors all stem from a woman in her forties or fifties with alopecia areata. Some clones in this sample may be carry-over from other donors' samples.

There are many counts of this clonotype. This sequence joins TRBV11-2 and TRBJ2-3, with D possibly called TRBD1 or TRBD2 (5 bases each). CDR1 and CDR2 (germline): SGHAT, FQNNGV. The V end was cut by 5 bases, the J end by 2 bases, with 11 bases between. The CDR3 is 14 residues long. CDR3 residues: CASSPGTITDTQYF. The CDR3 DNA is TGTGCCAGCAGCCCGGGGACGATCACAGATACGCAGTATTTT.

The chain carries TRBV11-2 and TRBJ2-1; D uncertain. CDR3 length: 15 amino acids. The ends were cut back, 0 bases at V and 1 base at J, with 7 bases in the middle. CDR1 and CDR2 (germline): SGHAT, FQNNGV. CDR3 nucleotides: TGTGCCAGCAGCTTAGAGAGCGTATCCTACAATGAGCAGTTCTTC. Its translation: CASSLESVSYNEQFF.

This clonotype has only a few counts. The chain links TRBV4-1 to TRBJ2-1; 8 bases line up with TRBD2. The CDR3 length is 17 residues. Losses at the gene ends were 2 bases for V and 0 bases for J; bases not matched to a gene: 6. The germline CDR1 and CDR2 sequences are MGHRA and YSYEKL. The DNA of the CDR3 is TGCGCCAGCAGCCAACCCTTCAGCGGGAGCTCCTACAATGAGCAGTTCTTC. It specifies CASSQPFSGSSYNEQFF.

This clonotype was counted at least ten times. The chain carries TRBV12-3 or TRBV12-4 and TRBJ2-3, with 10 bases lining up with TRBD2. This CDR3 has 14 amino acids. Trimming cost V 5 bases and J 14 bases; bases outside gene matches: 13. CDR3 DNA sequence: TGTGCCAGCAGTCCTCAGACTAGCGGGTCCCCGTGGTATTTT. Translation gives CASSPQTSGSPWYF.

In this sample, this clonotype turned up many times. This chain connects TRBV7-9 to TRBJ2-2, with 7 bases that match TRBD1. Germline assignment: CDR1 SEHNR and CDR2 FQNEAQ (reference sequence). This CDR3 spans 14 amino acids. The V gene end was trimmed by 4 bases and the J gene end by 7 bases; junction bases not matched to a gene: 6. CDR3 protein: CASSSTGLGGELFF. CDR3 in DNA: TGTGCCAGCAGCTCGACAGGGTTGGGCGGGGAGCTGTTTTTT.

The V gene is TRBV27, the J gene TRBJ2-7; D gene ambiguous. CDR1 is MNHEY and CDR2 is SMNVEV in the germline V gene (reference sequence). Trimming removed 0 bases from V and 5 bases from J, with 20 bases in between. This CDR3 contains 17 residues. The DNA for the CDR3 is TGTGCCAGCAGTTTATCGCAGGCCTTATATCCCTTCAACGAGCAGTACTTC. Amino acid sequence: CASSLSQALYPFNEQYF.

The genes are TRBV6-5 and TRBJ2-1; 13 positions match TRBD2. Germline loops: CDR1 MNHEY, CDR2 SVGAGI. V shed 0 bases and J 4 bases; nucleotides not matched to a gene: 3. The CDR3 sequence is 17 residues long. CDR3 residues: CASSYSGTSGMYNEQFF. The CDR3 DNA reads TGTGCCAGCAGTTACTCGGGGACTAGCGGGATGTACAATGAGCAGTTCTTC.

Ten or more counts support this clonotype. This rearrangement joins TRBV2 to TRBJ2-1, with TRBD2 as a possible D gene (6 bases). CDR1 SNHLY and CDR2 FYNNEI come from the germline V gene. V was cut by 8 bases and J by 3 bases, with 8 bases left in between. The CDR3 spans 12 residues. The CDR3 reads CASGGDYNEQFF. The DNA of the CDR3 is TGTGCCAGCGGCGGGGACTACAATGAGCAGTTCTTC.

This clonotype has just a few counts. The chain has TRBV6-1 and TRBJ2-7, with 8 bases lining up with TRBD1. The CDR3 runs to 18 residues. The V gene end was trimmed by 5 bases and the J gene end by 0 bases; junction bases not matched to a gene: 15. CDR1 and CDR2 (germline): MNHNS, SASEGT. CDR3: CASSIRTGKGSSSYEQYF. CDR3 bases: TGTGCCAGCAGTATCCGGACAGGGAAAGGATCCTCCTCCTACGAGCAGTACTTC.

The chain uses TRBV11-2 and TRBJ2-5; 7 nucleotides match TRBD1. CDR3 length: 13 amino acids. Trimming took 5 bases from V and 7 from J; bases not matched to a gene: 7. CDR1 SGHAT and CDR2 FQNNGV come from the germline V gene. CDR3 bases: TGTGCCAGCAGCCTGACAGGGTTGGGGACCCAGTACTTC. Residues: CASSLTGLGTQYF. Full variable domain (rest looked up from reference TRBV11-2 and TRBJ2-5): EAGVAQSPRYKIIEKRQSVAFWCNPISGHATLYWYQQILGQGPKLLIQFQNNGVVDDSQLPKDRFSAERLKGVDSTLKIQPAKLEDSAVYLCASSLTGLGTQYFGPGTRLLVL.

This clonotype has ten or more counts. This chain uses TRBV20-1 with TRBJ1-1; a possible D gene is TRBD1 (6 bases). This CDR3 is 15 amino acids long. The V gene's germline CDR1 is DFQATT and CDR2 SNEGSKA (reference sequence). V lost 1 base, J lost 0 bases, and 12 bases lay in between. CDR3 sequence reads: CSARASDRMNTEAFF. Written as DNA, the CDR3 is TGCAGTGCTAGAGCCTCGGACAGAATGAACACTGAAGCTTTCTTT.

The chain has TRBV20-1 and TRBJ2-1; 13 nucleotides line up with TRBD2. After removal of 3 bases from V and 6 bases from J, the junction contained 5 bases not matched to a gene. The CDR3 contains 15 residues. Germline V CDR1 and CDR2: DFQATT, SNEGSKA (reference sequence). The CDR3 DNA sequence: TGCAGTGCTAGGGAACTAGCGGGAGGGCCCAATGAGCAGTTCTTC. It specifies CSARELAGGPNEQFF.

The chain has TRBV5-1 and TRBJ2-5, with D unclear. CDR3 length: 14 amino acids. Germline V gives CDR1 SGHRS, CDR2 YFSETQ. V dropped 0 bases and J dropped 4 bases, with 10 bases sitting between them. Written as DNA, the CDR3 is TGCGCCAGCAGCTTGGAGGGATTGAGAGAGACCCAGTACTTC. It is translated as CASSLEGLRETQYF.

This clonotype has a handful of counts. The chain uses TRBV7-2 and TRBJ2-1, with 11 bases fitting TRBD2. This CDR3 is 15 amino acids long. The trim removed 2 bases at V and 10 bases at J, leaving 7 bases unmatched. The germline gives CDR1 SGHTA, CDR2 FQGNSA. The CDR3 DNA follows: TGTGCCAGCAGCTTAAGTAGCGGGAGGGCTAACGAGCAGTTCTTC. Residues: CASSLSSGRANEQFF.

The chain joins TRBV5-1 to TRBJ2-1, with 9 positions matching TRBD2. The CDR3 totals 15 residues. V lost 4 bases, J lost 3 bases, and 5 bases stayed unmatched. Germline CDR1 and CDR2: SGHRS and YFSETQ. The CDR3 sequence is CASSRGLASYNEQFF. The CDR3 nucleotides read TGCGCCAGCAGCCGTGGACTAGCGAGCTACAATGAGCAGTTCTTC.

Many counts were recorded for this clonotype. V and J are TRBV9 and TRBJ2-7; D may be TRBD1 (6 bases). The germline V and J ends were trimmed by 3 bases and 7 bases, with 20 bases remaining between them. The CDR3 totals 15 residues. The germline V gene has CDR1 SGDLS and CDR2 YYNGEE. The CDR3 DNA reads as TGTGCCAGCAGCGCCACCAGACAGGCACCCGGGGAGCAGTACTTC. As protein: CASSATRQAPGEQYF.

This clonotype has a handful of counts. The chain employs TRBV6-1 and TRBJ2-4, with D unresolved. V was cut by 8 bases and J by 0 bases, with 8 bases left in between. CDR1 and CDR2 (germline): MNHNS, SASEGT. There are 13 residues in the CDR3. The CDR3 coding sequence is TGTGCCAGCGCGGAGACAGCCAAAAACATTCAGTACTTC. Its protein product is CASAETAKNIQYF.